This TCR beta chain was obtained from a study of shared clonotypes between healthy human individuals. General study findings and limits: Clonotype sharing among donors, it was expected, would be affected by sequencing depth. Generation of non-shared clonotypes was less probable than generation of clonotypes shared by all four donors.

Memory CD4+ cells were the fraction left after CD45RA+ naive selection. On this clone: Its target is unknown. This sample also contains other DNA sequences that code for the same CDR3.

The CDR3 is made up of 14 amino acids. Germline CDR1 is MNHEY and CDR2 is SVGAGI. Trimming shortened V by 5 bases and J by 6 bases, and 16 bases separated the two germline ends. The assay was run at deep level. Here immunoSEQ multiplex PCR was the method, and the copy in TCRdb shows in-frame clones only, minus some. The sample includes about 2.4 million clones, 93% of them seen just once. The specimen sequenced was naive CD4+ T cells from PBMCs. Subset specified: CD45RA+ positively selected. This clonotype was sampled from a man aged 18 to 35 in good health. Some clones in this sample may be carry-over from other donors' samples. V and J are TRBV6-5 and TRBJ1-1; D is perhaps TRBD1 (5 bases). CDR3 bases: TGTGCCAGCAGTCCCCGGACGGGGCGGGCTGAAGCTTTCTTT. This codes for CASSPRTGRAEAFF.